This TCR beta chain was identified during a study of T cells in localized non-small cell lung cancer. The protocol was immunoSEQ multiplex PCR, while the TCRdb copy is restricted to in-frame clones and leaves out a portion. The repertoire has thousands of clones, roughly 30% of them found once; the top ten carry 11% to 15%. Per germline, CDR1 MNHGY and CDR2 SAAAGT. Germline trimming cut 6 bases from V and 7 bases from J; bases unmatched to any gene: 8. The CDR3 is 13 residues long. With regard to this clone: Its antigen remains unidentified.

Notes on the study in general: Researchers found a median 57 of the top 100 tumor clones in adjacent lung. Longer overall survival was seen with higher T cell density measured in blood. Heterogeneity stays possible, as sequencing covered only one tumor region.

The sample was lung tumor tissue, taken before any cancer treatment. The rearrangement joins TRBV6-8 to TRBJ2-7; 8 bases agree with TRBD1. The TCR was taken from a woman aged 35 to 75 with stage III lung adenocarcinoma. CDR3 coding DNA: TGTGCCAGCAGATTCCCAGGGGGCGGGGAGCAGTACTTC. Translating gives CASRFPGGGEQYF.